What follows is one T cell receptor (beta chain) and its context. The antigen is unknown. Clones were read by immunoSEQ multiplex PCR, and TCRdb kept only the in-frame ones, dropping some. The sample has around 7,700 clones, over 85% seen once. This sample stems from a study of regulatory and conventional T cells in RAG deficiency. Overall study findings and caveats: In Omenn syndrome, Treg and Tconv repertoires overlapped >85%. Control T-cell subsets had markedly higher Shannon entropy and lower Simpson indices than RAG-deficient patients. Treg unique TCR beta sequences were 90 to 100-fold fewer in Omenn syndrome and CID/AS patients than controls.

Regulatory T cells were sorted from blood as CD4+ CD25-high CD127-low cells. Separately, the same data were catalogued under a study of regulatory T cells. That source adds: Amplification used 52 TRBV primers and 13 TRBJ primers.

The specimen sequenced was CD127- CD25+ CD4+ Tregs sorted from blood. The receptor was derived from a human donor in good health.

CDR3: CASGPRHEQYF. CDR3 bases: TGTGCCAGCGGCCCGAGGCACGAGCAGTACTTC. The chain is built from TRBV6-5 and TRBJ2-7; D is unresolved. Trimming left V 8 bases short and J 5 bases short, with 10 bases between. This CDR3 is built from 11 residues. Germline V CDR1 and CDR2: MNHEY, SVGAGI.